These 11 T cell receptor beta chains came from one sample sequenced in a study of spatial heterogeneity in lung cancer. Specified time point: sample taken at primary tumor resection. Unsorted whole RNA from tumor, nontumor lung or frozen PBMC underwent sequencing. In TCRdb, the 5' RACE reads were re-called with MiXCR into one record per CDR3 protein. The repertoire holds tens of thousands of distinct CDR3 sequences, with 7% to 9% as singletons. Sequenced here: PBMCs, sampled at surgery. The source is a male donor with early-stage non-small cell lung cancer.

This clonotype was seen only a few times. The chain is built from TRBV29-1 and TRBJ2-1, with D possibly TRBD2 on 5 matching bases. CDR3 length: 12 residues. Between the trimmed V and J ends, which lost 7 bases and 10 bases, there was a span of 17 bases. The germline V gene encodes CDR1 SQVTM and CDR2 ANQGSEA. CDR3 region: CSAGRGPAEQFF. CDR3 nucleotide sequence: TGCAGCGCCGGCCGGGGTCCCGCCGAGCAGTTCTTC.

This clonotype was recorded many times. This chain joins TRBV7-2 and TRBJ2-3; D is perhaps TRBD1 or TRBD2 (5 bases each). CDR3 size: 12 residues. Trimming removed 2 bases at V and 6 bases at J, with 6 bases between. The germline V gene has CDR1 SGHTA and CDR2 FQGNSA. CDR3 in amino acids: CASSLWGDTQYF. The CDR3 nucleotides read TGTGCCAGCAGCTTATGGGGGGATACGCAGTATTTT.

This clonotype was counted only a few times. This chain links TRBV7-3 with TRBJ1-4, with D uncertain. This CDR3 has 13 amino acids. Trimming shortened V by 4 bases and J by 14 bases, and 17 bases separated the two germline ends. Germline loops: CDR1 SGHTA, CDR2 FQGTGA. The CDR3 is CASSSQPGSSLFF. The CDR3 nucleotides are TGTGCCAGCAGCTCACAACCCGGGTCCTCCCTGTTTTTT.

This clonotype was seen only a few times. The chain has TRBV2 and TRBJ2-3; 10 bases line up with TRBD2. CDR1 and CDR2 (germline): SNHLY, FYNNEI. The J segment lost 5 bases and the V segment lost 6 bases, leaving 5 bases of the junction unmatched. The CDR3 is 14 residues long. CDR3 nucleotide sequence: TGTGCCAGCAGGGATAGCGGGGGGCTAGATACGCAGTATTTT. Protein: CASRDSGGLDTQYF.

This sequence joins TRBV7-2 and TRBJ2-1; D remains unclear. The CDR3 runs 14 residues. Per the germline V gene, CDR1 is SGHTA and CDR2 is FQGNSA. V was pared by 1 base and J by 7 bases, with 11 bases between. In DNA, the CDR3 is TGTGCCAGCAGCTTAGGTCACCAGGTAAATGAGCAGTTCTTC. This translates into CASSLGHQVNEQFF.

This clonotype was seen ten or more times. The V call is TRBV7-7, the J call TRBJ2-1; D not resolved. Germline loops: CDR1 SSHAT, CDR2 FNYEAQ (reference sequence). V was pared by 5 bases and J by 4 bases, with 9 bases between. The CDR3 contains 13 residues. The CDR3 bases are TGTGCCAGCAGCATCGACGGATACAATGAGCAGTTCTTC. This sequence encodes CASSIDGYNEQFF.

Only a few counts were recorded for this clonotype. The chain has TRBV29-1 and TRBJ1-3; no firm D call. The germline V gene encodes CDR1 SQVTM and CDR2 ANQGSEA. This CDR3 region has 11 residues. Trimming took 0 bases from V and 4 from J, leaving 1 base between them. DNA for the CDR3: TGCAGCGTTGAAGAAGGAAACACCATATATTTT. It specifies CSVEEGNTIYF.

This clonotype was counted only a few times. V is TRBV12-5 and J is TRBJ1-5; no clear D. This CDR3 is 11 amino acids long. V lost 1 base to trimming and J lost 10 bases, with 5 bases between them. From germline, CDR1 is LGHNT and CDR2 FRNRAP. This CDR3 reads CASGLGPPQHF. The CDR3 DNA follows: TGTGCTAGTGGTTTGGGACCACCCCAGCATTTT.

This clonotype appeared a few times. The V gene is TRBV5-1, the J gene TRBJ2-7; TRBD1 matches at 8 bases. The CDR3 runs to 14 residues. Per germline, CDR1 SGHRS and CDR2 YFSETQ. J gave up 1 base and V 4 bases, and 4 bases lay outside the gene matches. CDR3 nucleotide sequence: TGCGCCAGCAGCCCACAGGGGGTTTCCTACGAGCAGTACTTC. This translates into CASSPQGVSYEQYF. The entire variable domain, with the rest obtained from reference TRBV5-1 and TRBJ2-7, is as follows: KAGVTQTPRYLIKTRGQQVTLSCSPISGHRSVSWYQQTPGQGLQFLFEYFSETQRNKGNFPGRFSGRQFSNSRSEMNVSTLELGDSALYLCASSPQGVSYEQYFGPGTRLTVT.

Ten or more counts support this clonotype. The CDR3 coding sequence is TGTGCCAGCTCTCAGTCAGGGGGCTGGGTCACTGAAGCTTTCTTT. Its translation is CASSQSGGWVTEAFF. This chain uses TRBV18 with TRBJ1-1, with 8 nucleotides matching TRBD1. CDR3 length: 15 amino acids. CDR1 and CDR2 from the germline V gene are KGHSH and LQKENI. Trimming took 6 bases from V and 4 from J; bases not matched to a gene: 10. The variable domain in full, completed from reference TRBV18 and TRBJ1-1, reads NAGVMQNPRHLVRRRGQEARLRCSPMKGHSHVYWYRQLPEEGLKFMVYLQKENIIDESGMPKERFSAEFPKEGPSILRIQQVVRGDSAAYFCASSQSGGWVTEAFFGQGTRLTVV.

The chain joins TRBV10-3 to TRBJ1-2, with TRBD1 as a possible D gene (5 bases). CDR1 is ENHRY, CDR2 SYGVKD, per germline. V was pared by 3 bases and J by 3 bases, with 5 bases between. This CDR3 has 12 amino acids. For the CDR3, the DNA is TGTGCCATCAGTGAAGGGGACTATGGCTACACCTTC. This encodes CAISEGDYGYTF.